A single TCR beta chain is shown here with its context. These data are taken from a study of blood T cell repertoires in COVID-19. The CDR3 is 14 residues long. Trimming removed 6 bases from V and 5 bases from J; junction bases left unmatched: 4. Germline V CDR1 and CDR2: SGHRS, YFSETQ. Assay: immunoSEQ multiplex PCR; the TCRdb copy retains only in-frame clones and omits some. The sample has approximately 250,000 clones, roughly 88% seen once; the top ten hold approximately 2.3%. The sequenced sample consisted of PBMCs or T cells enriched from blood (not recorded which). The sequence was collected from a woman in her 40s with acute COVID-19. V gene TRBV5-1 combines with J gene TRBJ2-1; 11 nucleotides match TRBD2. Here the CDR3 reads CASTGTSGNNEQFF. In nucleotides, the CDR3 is TGCGCCAGCACCGGGACTAGCGGAAACAATGAGCAGTTCTTC.